This T cell receptor (beta chain) was identified in a study of OX40 agonist ivuxolimab in advanced cancers. Study-level findings and limits: CD8+ T cells were the subset that, on average, had more expanded clones than CD4+.

Of note for this clone: The antigen remains undetermined.

The CDR3 has 14 residues. Germline values: CDR1 PRHDT, CDR2 FYEKMQ (reference sequence). V lost 4 bases and J lost 7, with 17 bases in between. Sequencing was performed with immunoSEQ multiplex PCR; in TCRdb, only in-frame clones are kept and a portion is missing. The table has about 89,000 clones, approximately 91% seen once. Sequencing was performed on CD4+ or CD8+ T cells sorted from blood, taken in a trial of the OX40 agonist ivuxolimab. The sequence derives from an adult with an advanced solid tumor such as melanoma, head and neck, liver or kidney cancer. V and J are TRBV13 and TRBJ2-7; the D is unclear. The CDR3 sequence: CASSSRTGDWEQYF. The DNA for the CDR3 is TGTGCCAGCAGCTCCCGGACGGGTGACTGGGAGCAGTACTTC.